This TCR beta chain was obtained from a study of cytomegalovirus exposure and HLA in healthy donors. In germline, CDR1 is SGHRS, CDR2 YFSETQ. J gave up 7 bases and V 0 bases, and 7 bases lay outside the gene matches. This CDR3 comprises 15 residues. Only in-frame clones appear in the TCRdb table, and some are missing; sequencing was by immunoSEQ multiplex PCR. The table shows 130,000 to 150,000 clones, with roughly nine tenths occurring only once. Sample: PBMCs. The chain employs TRBV5-1 and TRBJ1-2; 9 nucleotides line up with TRBD1. The sequence was obtained from a woman younger than 30 in good health and CMV-seropositive. The CDR3 spells CASSLGDRDAVGYTF. CDR3 bases: TGCGCCAGCAGCTTGGGGGACAGGGACGCGGTTGGCTACACCTTC.